This T cell receptor beta chain is from a study of blood T cell repertoires in COVID-19. The wider study: COVID-19 samples collected from the United States, Italy and Spain covered acute and convalescent phases. Nucleic acid was either cDNA or gDNA, and it came from T cells, B-cell-depleted T cells, or PBMCs.

As originally analysed: Cell counts per sample came from amplifying reference gene primers. TCRdb keeps only in-frame clones here, not all; method: immunoSEQ multiplex PCR. That table supplies the V and J calls and clone size; D and trimming were determined from the DNA. Of over 150,000 clones in the sample, almost 85% were seen once. The CDR3 loop spans 13 amino acids. Trimming removed 5 bases at V and 12 bases at J, with 18 bases between. Germline V gene data show CDR1 as SGHVS and CDR2 as FQNEAQ. This chain connects TRBV7-8 to TRBJ2-3; weak D call: TRBD1 (6 bases). The sequence was collected from a woman of 80 years or more with COVID-19, enrolled during active disease. Sample: peripheral blood. The CDR3 sequence is CASSQGNDRAQYF. The CDR3 coding sequence is TGTGCCAGCAGCCAGGGGAACGATAGGGCCCAGTATTTT. Looking up the rest from reference TRBV7-8 and TRBJ2-3 gives the full variable domain: GAGVSQSPRYKVAKRGQDVALRCDPISGHVSLFWYQQALGQGPEFLTYFQNEAQLDKSGLPSDRFFAERPEGSVSTLKIQRTQQEDSAVYLCASSQGNDRAQYFGPGTRLTVL.